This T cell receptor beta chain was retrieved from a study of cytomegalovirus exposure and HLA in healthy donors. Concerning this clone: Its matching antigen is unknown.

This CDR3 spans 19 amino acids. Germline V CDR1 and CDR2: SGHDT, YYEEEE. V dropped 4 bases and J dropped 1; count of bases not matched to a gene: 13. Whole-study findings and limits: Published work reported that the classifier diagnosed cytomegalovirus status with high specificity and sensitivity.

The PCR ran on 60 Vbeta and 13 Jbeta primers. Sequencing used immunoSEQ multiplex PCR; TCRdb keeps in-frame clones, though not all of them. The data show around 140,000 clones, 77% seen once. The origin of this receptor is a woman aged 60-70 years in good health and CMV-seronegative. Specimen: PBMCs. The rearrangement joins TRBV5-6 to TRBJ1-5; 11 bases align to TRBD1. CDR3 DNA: TGTGCCAGCAGCAATTCTCCGGGACAGGGGGGCGGAAGCAATCAGCCCCAGCATTTT. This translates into CASSNSPGQGGGSNQPQHF.